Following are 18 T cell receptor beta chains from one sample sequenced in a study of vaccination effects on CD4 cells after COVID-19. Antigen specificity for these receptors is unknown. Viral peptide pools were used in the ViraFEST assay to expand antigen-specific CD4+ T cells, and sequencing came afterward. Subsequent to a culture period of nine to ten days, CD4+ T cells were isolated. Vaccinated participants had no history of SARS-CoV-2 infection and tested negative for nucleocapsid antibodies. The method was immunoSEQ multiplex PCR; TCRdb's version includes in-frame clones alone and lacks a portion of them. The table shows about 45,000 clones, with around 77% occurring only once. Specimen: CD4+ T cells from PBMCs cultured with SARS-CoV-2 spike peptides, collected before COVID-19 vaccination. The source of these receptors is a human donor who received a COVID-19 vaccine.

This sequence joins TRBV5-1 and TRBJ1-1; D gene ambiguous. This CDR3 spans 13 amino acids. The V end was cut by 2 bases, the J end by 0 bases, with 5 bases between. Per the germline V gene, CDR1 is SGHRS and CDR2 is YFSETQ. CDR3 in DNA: TGCGCCAGCAGCTTTGGCATGAACACTGAAGCTTTCTTT. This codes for CASSFGMNTEAFF.

The CDR3 DNA sequence: TGTGCCAGCAGCAACCCGGGACAGGACGAAGAAAAACTGTTTTTT. Its protein is CASSNPGQDEEKLFF. The rearrangement uses TRBV5-6 and TRBJ1-4; 8 bases are shared with TRBD1. V was clipped by 4 bases and J by 8 bases; unmatched bases: 10. This CDR3 is 15 amino acids long. From germline, CDR1 is SGHDT and CDR2 YYEEEE.

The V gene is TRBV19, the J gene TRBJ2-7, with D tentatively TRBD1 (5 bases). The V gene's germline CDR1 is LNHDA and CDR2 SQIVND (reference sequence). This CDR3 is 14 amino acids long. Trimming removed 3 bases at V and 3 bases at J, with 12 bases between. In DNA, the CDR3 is TGTGCCAGTAGTATGGGTACAGGAGACTACGAGCAGTACGTC. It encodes CASSMGTGDYEQYV.

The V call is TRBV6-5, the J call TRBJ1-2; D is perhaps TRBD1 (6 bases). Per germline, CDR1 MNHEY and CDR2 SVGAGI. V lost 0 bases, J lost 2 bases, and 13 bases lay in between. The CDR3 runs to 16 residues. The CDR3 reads CASSYSNRGGNYGYTF. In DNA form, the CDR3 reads TGTGCCAGCAGTTACTCGAATAGGGGGGGGAACTATGGCTACACCTTC.

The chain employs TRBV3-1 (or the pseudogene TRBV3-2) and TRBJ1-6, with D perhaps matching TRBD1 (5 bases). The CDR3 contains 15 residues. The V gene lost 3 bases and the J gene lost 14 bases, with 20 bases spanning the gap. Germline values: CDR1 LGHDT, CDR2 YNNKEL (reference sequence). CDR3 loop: CASSHAGTPVRALHF. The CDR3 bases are TGTGCCAGCAGCCACGCCGGGACTCCCGTTCGGGCCCTCCACTTT.

The CDR3, as DNA: TGCAGCGTTGAGAACAGGGGATATAGCTACACCTTC. The encoded protein is CSVENRGYSYTF. This sequence joins TRBV29-1 and TRBJ1-2; TRBD1 matches 7 bases. Germline V gene lookup returns CDR1 SQVTM and CDR2 ANQGSEA. The CDR3 spans 12 residues. Trimming at V came to 3 bases and at J to 9 bases, leaving 7 bases not matched to a gene.

The CDR3 sequence: CAISEGAPAYEQYV. CDR3 DNA sequence: TGTGCCATCAGTGAGGGCGCACCCGCCTACGAGCAGTACGTC. The chain uses TRBV10-3 and TRBJ2-7; unclear D gene. The V end was cut by 2 bases, the J end by 2 bases, with 10 bases between. Looked up from germline, CDR1 is ENHRY and CDR2 is SYGVKD. There are 14 residues in the CDR3.

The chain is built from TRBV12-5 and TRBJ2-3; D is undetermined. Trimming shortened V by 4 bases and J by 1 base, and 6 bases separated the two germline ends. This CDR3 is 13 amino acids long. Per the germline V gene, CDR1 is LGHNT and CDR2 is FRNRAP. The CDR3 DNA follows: TGTGCTAGTGGTTCCTCCGGCACAGATACGCAGTATTTT. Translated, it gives CASGSSGTDTQYF.

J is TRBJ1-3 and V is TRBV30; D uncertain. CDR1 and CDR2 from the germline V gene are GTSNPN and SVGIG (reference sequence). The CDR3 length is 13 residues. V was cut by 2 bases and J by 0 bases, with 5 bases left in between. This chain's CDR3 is CAWSSSSGNTIYF. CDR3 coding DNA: TGTGCCTGGAGTTCGAGCTCTGGAAACACCATATATTTT.

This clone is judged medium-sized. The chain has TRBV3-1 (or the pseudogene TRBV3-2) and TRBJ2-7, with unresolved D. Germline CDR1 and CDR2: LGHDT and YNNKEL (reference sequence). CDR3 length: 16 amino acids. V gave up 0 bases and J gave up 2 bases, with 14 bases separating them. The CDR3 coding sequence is TGTGCCAGCAGCCAAGATACGAGACGCTTGACCTACGAGCAGTACGTC. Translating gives CASSQDTRRLTYEQYV.

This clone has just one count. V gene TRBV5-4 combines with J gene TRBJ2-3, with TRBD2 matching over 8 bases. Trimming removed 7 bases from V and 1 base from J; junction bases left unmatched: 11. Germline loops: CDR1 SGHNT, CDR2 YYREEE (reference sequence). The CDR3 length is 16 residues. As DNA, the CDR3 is TGTGCCAGCCGCAACGGAGGAGCGGGGGGCACAGATACGCAGTATTTT. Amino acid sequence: CASRNGGAGGTDTQYF.

CDR3 DNA: TGTGCCAGCAGTTACTCGACGCAGGTGAGCAATCAGCCCCAGCATTTT. Amino acid sequence: CASSYSTQVSNQPQHF. The chain recombines TRBV6-6 with TRBJ1-5; D is uncertain. V dropped 0 bases and J dropped 1 base, with 10 bases sitting between them. The CDR3 loop spans 16 amino acids. The germline V gene has CDR1 MNHNY and CDR2 SVGAGI (reference sequence).

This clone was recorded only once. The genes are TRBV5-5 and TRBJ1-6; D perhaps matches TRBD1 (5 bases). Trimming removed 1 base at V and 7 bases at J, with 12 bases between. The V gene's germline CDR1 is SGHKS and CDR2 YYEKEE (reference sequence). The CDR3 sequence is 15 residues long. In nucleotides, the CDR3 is TGTGCCAGCAGCTTGTTGGATCGGGGGAATTCACCCCTCCACTTT. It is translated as CASSLLDRGNSPLHF. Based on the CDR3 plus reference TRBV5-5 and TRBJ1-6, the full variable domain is DAGVTQSPTHLIKTRGQQVTLRCSPISGHKSVSWYQQVLGQGPQFIFQYYEKEERGRGNFPDRFSARQFPNYSSELNVNALLLGDSALYLCASSLLDRGNSPLHFGNGTRLTVT.

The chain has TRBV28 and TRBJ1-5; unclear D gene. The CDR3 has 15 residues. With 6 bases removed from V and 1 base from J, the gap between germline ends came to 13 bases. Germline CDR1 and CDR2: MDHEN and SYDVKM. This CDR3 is CASSTPGGSNQPQHF. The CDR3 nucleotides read TGTGCCAGCAGCACTCCGGGAGGCAGCAATCAGCCCCAGCATTTT.

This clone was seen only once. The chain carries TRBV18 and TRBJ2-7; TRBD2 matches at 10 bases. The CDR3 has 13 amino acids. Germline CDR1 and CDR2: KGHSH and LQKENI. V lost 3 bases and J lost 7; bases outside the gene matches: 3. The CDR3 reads CASSPTLAGEQYV. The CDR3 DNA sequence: TGTGCCAGCTCACCCACACTAGCGGGGGAGCAGTACGTC.

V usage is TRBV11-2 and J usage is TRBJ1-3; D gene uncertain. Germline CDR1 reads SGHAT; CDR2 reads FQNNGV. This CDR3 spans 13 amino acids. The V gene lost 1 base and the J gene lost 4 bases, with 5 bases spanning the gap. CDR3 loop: CASSLVQGNTIYF. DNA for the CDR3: TGTGCCAGCAGCTTAGTGCAAGGAAACACCATATATTTT.

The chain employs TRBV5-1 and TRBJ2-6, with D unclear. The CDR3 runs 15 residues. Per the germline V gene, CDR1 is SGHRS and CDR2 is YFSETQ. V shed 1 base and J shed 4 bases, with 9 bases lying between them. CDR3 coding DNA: TGCGCCAGCAGCTTGCTAAGGGTGGGGGCCAACGTCCTGACTTTC. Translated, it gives CASSLLRVGANVLTF.

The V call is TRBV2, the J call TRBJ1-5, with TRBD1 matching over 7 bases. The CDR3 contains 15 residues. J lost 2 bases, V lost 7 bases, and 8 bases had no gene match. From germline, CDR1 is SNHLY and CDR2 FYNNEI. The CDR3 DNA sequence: TGTGCCAGCACCTCGGGGACAGCTGGCAATCAGCCCCAGCATTTT. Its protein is CASTSGTAGNQPQHF.